This T cell receptor beta chain originates from a study of T cells in Graves' hyperthyroidism and ophthalmopathy. Study results and caveats: In the blood, most expanded thyroid clonotypes above 0.001 appeared as well.

RNA transcripts served as the template for amplifying TCR beta CDR3 regions. First-round RT-PCR with HTBI primers amplified the TCR CDR3 region. TCRdb re-analysed the multiplex PCR reads in MiXCR, keeping a single row per CDR3 protein. The sample includes 550,000 to 600,000 distinct CDR3 sequences, just over 45% of them seen just once. Concerning this clonotype: Its antigen is still unknown.

Uncontrolled infection, other autoimmune disease, pregnancy and lactation each barred patients from inclusion. Germline CDR1 and CDR2: SQVTM and ANQGSEA. The CDR3 totals 16 residues. The germline V and J ends were trimmed by 6 bases and 5 bases, with 22 bases remaining between them. Material for sequencing was peripheral blood or thyroid tissue (not recorded which). The chain combines TRBV29-1 with TRBJ2-2; tentatively, D is TRBD1 or TRBD2 (7 bases each). This receptor was taken from an adult woman with Graves' disease, either hyperthyroidism or ophthalmopathy (not recorded which). CDR3 coding DNA: TGCAGCGTAGCGGGGACCGCAGGGGGTTGGACCGGGGAGCTGTTTTTT. Protein sequence: CSVAGTAGGWTGELFF.